The 15 T cell receptor beta chains reported below all come from one sample, sequenced in a study of T cells in tumors after PD-1 blockade. Method: immunoSEQ multiplex PCR; TCRdb's copy keeps in-frame clones and lacks some. The profile shows 45,000 to 60,000 clones, approximately 79% of them singletons. This material consisted of PBMCs, taken before anti-PD-1 therapy. The receptors come from a human donor with advanced basal cell or squamous cell carcinoma (not recorded which).

This chain joins TRBV7-9 and TRBJ1-1; 11 bases map to TRBD1. Germline CDR1 is SEHNR and CDR2 is FQNEAQ (reference sequence). V gave up 1 base and J gave up 4 bases; unmatched junction bases: 8. This CDR3 comprises 17 residues. Here the CDR3 DNA reads TGTGCCAGCAGCTTAGAGGGTGGGACAGGGGGGCGCACTGAAGCTTTCTTT. Its protein is CASSLEGGTGGRTEAFF.

The rearrangement links TRBV5-8 to TRBJ2-1; TRBD2 matches 12 bases. The CDR3 covers 16 residues. V was clipped by 4 bases and J by 8 bases; unmatched bases: 10. The germline CDR1 and CDR2 sequences are SGHTS and YDEGEE. CDR3 sequence: CASSPLAGGIVYEQFF. The CDR3 coding sequence is TGTGCCAGCAGCCCCCTAGCGGGAGGGATAGTATATGAGCAGTTCTTC.

The chain employs TRBV5-1 and TRBJ2-1, with TRBD1 as a possible D gene (5 bases). V was cut by 4 bases and J by 0 bases, with 11 bases left in between. Germline CDR1 is SGHRS and CDR2 is YFSETQ. The CDR3 contains 15 residues. CDR3 DNA: TGCGCCAGCAGCACCAGGGTGAGCTCCTACAATGAGCAGTTCTTC. It codes for CASSTRVSSYNEQFF.

This chain connects TRBV5-8 to TRBJ2-1; TRBD2 aligns across 11 bases. V shed 2 bases and J 4 bases; nucleotides not matched to a gene: 5. CDR1 and CDR2 from the germline V gene are SGHTS and YDEGEE. CDR3 length equals 16 residues. The CDR3 sequence: CASSFNIAGGYNEQFF. The CDR3 DNA sequence: TGTGCCAGCAGCTTTAATATAGCGGGGGGGTACAATGAGCAGTTCTTC.

The genes are TRBV4-1 and TRBJ2-7, with D possibly being TRBD1 (5 bases). V lost 1 base and J 2 bases, leaving 12 bases between the germline ends. The CDR3 covers 15 residues. Germline V gene data show CDR1 as MGHRA and CDR2 as YSYEKL. This CDR3 is CASSQVAGATYEQYF. The CDR3 DNA follows: TGCGCCAGCAGCCAAGTAGCTGGGGCAACCTACGAGCAGTACTTC.

The gene calls are TRBV27 and TRBJ1-6; D remains unclear. CDR3 length equals 14 residues. V gave up 5 bases and J gave up 2 bases, with 7 bases separating them. Germline V gene lookup returns CDR1 MNHEY and CDR2 SMNVEV (reference sequence). The DNA for the CDR3 is TGTGCCAGCAGTCCCAGACCCTATAATTCACCCCTCCACTTT. This sequence encodes CASSPRPYNSPLHF.

The chain uses TRBV10-3 and TRBJ2-2, with D possibly being TRBD2 (5 bases). V was shortened by 2 bases and J by 4 bases, with 8 bases between the two germline ends. Germline-derived CDR1 and CDR2 are ENHRY and SYGVKD. The CDR3 covers 14 residues. The CDR3 DNA sequence: TGTGCCATCAGTGAGACCGCGGGCACCGGGGAGCTGTTTTTT. It specifies CAISETAGTGELFF.

The rearrangement joins TRBV5-8 to TRBJ1-1; maybe TRBD1 (6 bases). This CDR3 has 13 residues. V lost 5 bases, J lost 2 bases, and 10 bases lay in between. Germline V gene data show CDR1 as SGHTS and CDR2 as YDEGEE. The CDR3 loop is CASRPRGNTEAFF. CDR3 sequence (DNA): TGTGCCAGCAGACCCAGGGGTAACACTGAAGCTTTCTTT.

The chain uses TRBV5-1 and TRBJ1-1, with D perhaps matching TRBD1 (5 bases). The CDR3 has 16 amino acids. The V and J ends lost 3 bases and 0 bases respectively, with 15 bases between them. Germline assignment: CDR1 SGHRS and CDR2 YFSETQ. The CDR3: CASSSRDGNMNTEAFF. CDR3 coding DNA: TGCGCCAGCAGCTCGCGGGACGGAAACATGAACACTGAAGCTTTCTTT.

The J gene is TRBJ2-1, the V gene TRBV3-1 (or the pseudogene TRBV3-2); TRBD2 agrees at 7 bases. V lost 6 bases to trimming and J lost 7 bases; unmatched junction nucleotides: 6. There are 13 residues in the CDR3. CDR1 and CDR2 from the germline V gene are LGHDT and YNNKEL (reference sequence). The CDR3 DNA is TGTGCCAGCAGAAAACTAGCGACTAATGAGCAGTTCTTC. Encoded protein: CASRKLATNEQFF.

The sample holds one count of this clone. The identical CDR3 is also encoded by other nucleotide sequences in the sample. V and J are TRBV18 and TRBJ2-1; D is possibly TRBD2 (6 bases). Trimming cost V 3 bases and J 4 bases, with 16 bases left between them. Germline assignment: CDR1 KGHSH and CDR2 LQKENI. The CDR3 contains 16 residues. The CDR3 DNA sequence: TGTGCCAGCTCACCCGTACCGGGGGTGAGTTACAATGAGCAGTTCTTC. The encoded protein is CASSPVPGVSYNEQFF.

The chain couples TRBV5-1 to TRBJ2-1; TRBD2 aligns across 9 bases. V lost 2 bases and J lost 8; bases outside the gene matches: 11. Per germline, CDR1 SGHRS and CDR2 YFSETQ. The CDR3 contains 16 residues. The CDR3, as DNA: TGCGCCAGCAGCTTAGAGTCCGCTAGCGGGATCGATGAGCAGTTCTTC. This sequence encodes CASSLESASGIDEQFF.

V is TRBV5-6 and J is TRBJ2-5; possibly TRBD2 for D (5 bases). Germline CDR1 SGHDT, CDR2 YYEEEE. Trimming left V 0 bases short and J 10 bases short, with 19 bases between. The CDR3 runs to 15 residues. The DNA for the CDR3 is TGTGCCAGCAGCTTGGGTGCACACCGGACGAGGGTCCAGTACTTC. Protein product: CASSLGAHRTRVQYF.

This clone came up a few times. V gene TRBV7-9 combines with J gene TRBJ2-1; 8 bases fit TRBD2. There are 17 residues in the CDR3. Trimming took 5 bases from V and 0 from J; bases not matched to a gene: 9. Germline CDR1 SEHNR, CDR2 FQNEAQ (reference sequence). CDR3 region: CASSPGTGGASYNEQFF. In nucleotides, the CDR3 is TGTGCCAGCAGCCCGGGAACCGGGGGGGCCTCCTACAATGAGCAGTTCTTC.

The V call is TRBV7-8, the J call TRBJ2-2; TRBD1 agrees at 8 bases. Germline V lookup: CDR1 SGHVS, CDR2 FQNEAQ. V shed 5 bases and J 2 bases; nucleotides not matched to a gene: 7. The CDR3 covers 16 residues. The CDR3 DNA sequence: TGTGCCAGCAGCGACGACAGGGGTCAAAACACCGGGGAGCTGTTTTTT. This codes for CASSDDRGQNTGELFF.